This T cell receptor (beta chain) was sequenced during a study of control samples from healthy donors and cancer patients. Clones were sequenced by immunoSEQ multiplex PCR, and TCRdb holds only the in-frame ones, with some missing. The data hold about 59,000 clones, with about 92% observed a single time. Per the germline V gene, CDR1 is MNHEY and CDR2 is SMNVEV (reference sequence). The CDR3 covers 16 residues. Unmatched junction bases numbered 11, after V lost 6 bases and J lost 2 bases. The rearrangement joins TRBV27 to TRBJ1-1; 8 bases align to TRBD1. This receptor was obtained from a man aged 35-49 years with colorectal cancer. The sequencing sample was made of PBMCs. The CDR3 spells CASRNPRTGFNTEAFF. DNA for the CDR3: TGTGCCAGCAGAAATCCCCGGACAGGGTTCAACACTGAAGCTTTCTTT.